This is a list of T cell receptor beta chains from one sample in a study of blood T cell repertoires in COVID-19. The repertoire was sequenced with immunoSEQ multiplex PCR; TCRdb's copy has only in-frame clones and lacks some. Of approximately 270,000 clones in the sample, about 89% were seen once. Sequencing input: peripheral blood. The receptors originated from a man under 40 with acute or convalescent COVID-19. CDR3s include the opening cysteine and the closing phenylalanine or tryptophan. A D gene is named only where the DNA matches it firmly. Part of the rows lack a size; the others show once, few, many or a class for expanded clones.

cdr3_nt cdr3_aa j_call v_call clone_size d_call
TGTGCCAGCAGAGGAGCGGGGGGGCCCAATGAGCAGTTCTTC CASRGAGGPNEQFF TRBJ2-1 TRBV2 - TRBD2
TGCAGCGCCCGACGATCGATAGCGGGACATTACGAGCAGTACTTC CSARRSIAGHYEQYF TRBJ2-7 TRBV29-1 - TRBD2
TGCGCCAGCAGCCCTCAGATCTTCCTCTATAATTCACCCCTCCACTTT CASSPQIFLYNSPLHF TRBJ1-6 TRBV4-1 - -
TGTGCCAGCAGCTTAGCCGGGATAAGAGCTTTCTTT CASSLAGIRAFF TRBJ1-1 TRBV7-9 few -
TGTGCCAGCAGTTCGGGGGGTTGGAGGATTAATGAGCAGTTCTTC CASSSGGWRINEQFF TRBJ2-1 TRBV28 - TRBD2
TGCGCCAGCAGCTCCGGTATAACAGGATCGAACACTGAAGCTTTCTTT CASSSGITGSNTEAFF TRBJ1-1 TRBV5-1 - -
TGTGCCAGCAGTGAAAATATGGGGGCGCAGGGGGAAGCTTTCTTT CASSENMGAQGEAFF TRBJ1-1 TRBV25-1 - -
TGTGCCAGCAGTTTCTACCCGGCAGGAGGTTATGGCTACACCTTC CASSFYPAGGYGYTF TRBJ1-2 TRBV6-5 - -
TGCGCCAGCAGCTCCTGGGACAGGGTCGACTTC CASSSWDRVDF TRBJ2-7 TRBV5-1 once TRBD1
TGTGCCAGCAGCTCCGGGACAGGGATTCATTCACCCCTCCACTTT CASSSGTGIHSPLHF TRBJ1-6 TRBV7-2 - TRBD1
TGTGCCAGTAGTATAGGGGCTGGACAGCCCCAGCATTTT CASSIGAGQPQHF TRBJ1-5 TRBV19 - -
TGTGCCAGCAGATTTGACAGGGCGTATGGCTACACCTTC CASRFDRAYGYTF TRBJ1-2 TRBV28 - TRBD1
TGTGCCAGCAGCCCTTACAATGAGCAGTTCTTC CASSPYNEQFF TRBJ2-1 TRBV7-6 - -
TGTGCCAGCAGCGCCCGTAGACAGGGGGCTGGGGCCAACGTCCTGACTTTC CASSARRQGAGANVLTF TRBJ2-6 TRBV2 - TRBD1
TGTGCCAGCAGTTACCGGCGGGAAAATTCACCCCTCCACTTT CASSYRRENSPLHF TRBJ1-6 TRBV6-2/TRBV6-3 - -
TGTGCCAGCAGCGTTCGTGTGAACACTGAAGCTTTCTTT CASSVRVNTEAFF TRBJ1-1 TRBV9 - -
TGTGCCAGCAGCTTTCTGATCAGCGGAACCTGGTTCTCGTTT CASSFLISGTWFSF TRBJ1-1 TRBV5-6 - -
TGTGCCAGTAGTATACGGGGGGCTCGCAATGAGCAGTTCTTC CASSIRGARNEQFF TRBJ2-1 TRBV19 once -
TGTGCCAGCAGAGGACATTTCTCTGGGGCCAACGTCCTGACTTTC CASRGHFSGANVLTF TRBJ2-6 TRBV2 - -
TGTGCCACCAGCAGAGATCGTGGGGGGGCGGGCGAAAAACTGTTTTTT CATSRDRGGAGEKLFF TRBJ1-4 TRBV15 - -
TGCGCCAGCAGCAGGGACCGGGAGGGAGATACGCAGTATTTT CASSRDREGDTQYF TRBJ2-3 TRBV5-1 - TRBD2
TGTGCCAGCAGTTATACGACAGGGGCCTCCAATTCACCCCTCCACTTT CASSYTTGASNSPLHF TRBJ1-6 TRBV6-5 - TRBD1
TGTGCCAGCAGCCAAGCGGGGACCCAGTACTTC CASSQAGTQYF TRBJ2-5 TRBV4-2 - -
TGTGCCAGCAGCCCGATGACGAGAGGGCCCCTCCACTTT CASSPMTRGPLHF TRBJ1-6 TRBV7-2 - -
TGTGCCAGCTCACCACCGGGGACATCGAACACTGAAGCTTTCTTT CASSPPGTSNTEAFF TRBJ1-1 TRBV18 - -
TGTGCCAGCAGCTTGTTCCAGAGGATCACCGGGGAGCTGTTTTTT CASSLFQRITGELFF TRBJ2-2 TRBV5-6 - -
TGTGCCAGCTCTTATTCCGGGACAGGGACCACCGGGGAGCTGTTTTTT CASSYSGTGTTGELFF TRBJ2-2 TRBV18 - TRBD1
TGTGCCAGCAGTCTGGGACTAGACGTCAAAAACATTCAGTACTTC CASSLGLDVKNIQYF TRBJ2-4 TRBV2 - TRBD2
TGTGCCAGCCAATCCGGGACAGGGTGGGTCAATTCACCCCTCCACTTT CASQSGTGWVNSPLHF TRBJ1-6 TRBV3-1/TRBV3-2 - TRBD1
TGTGCCAGCAGCTTAGCTGGCGGGGGGGCCCTTGAGACCCAGTACTTC CASSLAGGGALETQYF TRBJ2-5 TRBV11-2 - TRBD2
TGTGCCAGCAAATTTCAGGGGAGCTCCTACGAGCAGTACTTC CASKFQGSSYEQYF TRBJ2-7 TRBV3-1/TRBV3-2 - -
TGTGCCAGCACCTTGAGGGGGACCGGGGAGCTGTTTTTT CASTLRGTGELFF TRBJ2-2 TRBV12-3/TRBV12-4 - -
TGTGCCAGCAGCTTACAGGGGGCCATAAACGAGCAGTACTTC CASSLQGAINEQYF TRBJ2-7 TRBV7-9 - TRBD1
TGTGCCAGCAGCTTGGAGACTAGCGGGAGTGGGGGGGAGACCCAGTACTTC CASSLETSGSGGETQYF TRBJ2-5 TRBV5-4 - TRBD2
TGTGCCAGCAGCTTAGATGTTCCGTATGGCTACACCTTC CASSLDVPYGYTF TRBJ1-2 TRBV7-9 once -
TGTGCCAGCAGCTTAGACGGGAGAGGCAATCAGCCCCAGCATTTT CASSLDGRGNQPQHF TRBJ1-5 TRBV7-9 - -
TGCGCCAGCAGCTTGGAAGGGGACAGACCTCCTGGAAACACCATATATTTT CASSLEGDRPPGNTIYF TRBJ1-3 TRBV5-1 - TRBD1
TGCGCCAGCAGCCACGTTTTACAGGGACCCGGGGAGCTGTTTTTT CASSHVLQGPGELFF TRBJ2-2 TRBV4-1 - -
TGTGCCAGTAGTTCACTAGCGGGAGGGCGCAATGAGCAGTTCTTC CASSSLAGGRNEQFF TRBJ2-1 TRBV19 - TRBD2
TGTGCCAGCAGCCAGGGCGGTTCACCCCTCCACTTT CASSQGGSPLHF TRBJ1-6 TRBV12-3/TRBV12-4 - -
TGCGCCAGCAGCCAAGGGGACGACAGGGTTATACATTTT CASSQGDDRVIHF TRBJ1-5 TRBV4-1 once TRBD1
TGTGCCAGCAGTTTATTCGCCAGGGGAAGTTCACCCCTCCACTTT CASSLFARGSSPLHF TRBJ1-6 TRBV28 - -
TGTGCCTCGGGACAGGGGAATTCACCCCTCCACTTT CASGQGNSPLHF TRBJ1-6 TRBV30 - TRBD1
TGTGCCAGCAGTTTACTCGTCAGCGTAGGCTACACCTTC CASSLLVSVGYTF TRBJ1-2 TRBV28 - -
TGTGCCAGCAGCGTGACTAGCCGGGGCACAGATACGCAGTATTTT CASSVTSRGTDTQYF TRBJ2-3 TRBV9 - TRBD2
TGCAGCGTTGAGGGCAGAACTACCGGGGAGCTGTTTTTT CSVEGRTTGELFF TRBJ2-2 TRBV29-1 - -
TGTGCCAGCAGCCGTACAGGGAGTACCTCCTACGAGCAGTACTTC CASSRTGSTSYEQYF TRBJ2-7 TRBV27 - -
TGCGCCAGCAGCTTAGGACAGGTGGAGGAGCAGTACTTC CASSLGQVEEQYF TRBJ2-7 TRBV5-1 - TRBD1
TGTGCCAGCAGGGAGCGGGAGGCAGATACGCAGTATTTT CASREREADTQYF TRBJ2-3 TRBV27 - TRBD2
TGTGCCACCCGAGATACGCAGTATTTT CATRDTQYF TRBJ2-3 TRBV9 - -
TGCGCCAGCTCTTCGGGACTAGCGGAAAGCTCCTACAATGAGCAGTTCTTC CASSSGLAESSYNEQFF TRBJ2-1 TRBV5-1 - TRBD2
TGTGCCAGCATACTACCGGGTACTTCCTACGAGCAGTACTTC CASILPGTSYEQYF TRBJ2-7 TRBV2 - -
TGTGCTAGCAGCTTAACAGGGGGCTCAAATGAGCAGTTCTTC CASSLTGGSNEQFF TRBJ2-1 TRBV7-7 - TRBD1
TGCGCCAGCAGCCAAGCCTGGGGGCGAGACACTGAAGCTTTCTTT CASSQAWGRDTEAFF TRBJ1-1 TRBV4-1 - -
TGTGCCAGTAGTATAGGCCTGCCGGGACAGGGCTCCTACAATGAGCAGTTCTTC CASSIGLPGQGSYNEQFF TRBJ2-1 TRBV19 - TRBD1
TGTGCCAGCAGCTTAGCCGGACAGGGCTACAATGAGCAGTTCTTC CASSLAGQGYNEQFF TRBJ2-1 TRBV7-9 - TRBD1
TGTGCCAGCAGCTTAGATCATGACAGGGTGGGTTCACCCCTCCACTTT CASSLDHDRVGSPLHF TRBJ1-6 TRBV11-2 - TRBD1